The T cell receptor (beta chain) under discussion was sequenced for a study of response to subunit inactivated influenza vaccine. Overall study results and limits: Few new T cells, the authors suggested, are recruited by each seasonal influenza vaccination.

From the RT-PCR reads, TCRdb called clonotypes with MiXCR, one entry per CDR3 protein. This table has 650,000 to 800,000 distinct CDR3 sequences, around a sixth appearing once. Comments on this clonotype: Its antigen is currently unknown.

CDR3 length equals 15 residues. V shed 3 bases, J shed 6 bases, and the junction held 8 bases outside the gene matches. CDR1 LGHDT and CDR2 YNNKEL come from the germline V gene (reference sequence). The V and J genes are TRBV3-1 and TRBJ2-1, with 7 bases aligning to TRBD2. The sequence was obtained from a man in his fifties who received an inactivated influenza vaccine. The sequencing used PBMCs from blood, collected roughly 5 days after vaccination. The CDR3 loop is CASSQGLPGGNEQFF. In DNA form, the CDR3 reads TGTGCCAGCAGCCAGGGGCTCCCGGGGGGCAATGAGCAGTTCTTC.